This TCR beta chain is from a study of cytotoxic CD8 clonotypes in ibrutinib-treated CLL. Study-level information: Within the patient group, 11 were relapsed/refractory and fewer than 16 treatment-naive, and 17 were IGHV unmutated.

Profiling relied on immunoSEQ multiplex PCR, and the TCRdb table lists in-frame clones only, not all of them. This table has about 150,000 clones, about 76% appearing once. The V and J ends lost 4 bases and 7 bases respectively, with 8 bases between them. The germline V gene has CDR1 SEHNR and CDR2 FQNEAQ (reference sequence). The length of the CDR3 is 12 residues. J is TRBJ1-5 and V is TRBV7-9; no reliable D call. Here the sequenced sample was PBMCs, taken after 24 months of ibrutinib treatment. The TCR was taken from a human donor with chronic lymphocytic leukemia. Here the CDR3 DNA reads TGTGCCAGCAGCTCGGCGGGGCAGCCCCAGCATTTT. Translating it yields CASSSAGQPQHF.